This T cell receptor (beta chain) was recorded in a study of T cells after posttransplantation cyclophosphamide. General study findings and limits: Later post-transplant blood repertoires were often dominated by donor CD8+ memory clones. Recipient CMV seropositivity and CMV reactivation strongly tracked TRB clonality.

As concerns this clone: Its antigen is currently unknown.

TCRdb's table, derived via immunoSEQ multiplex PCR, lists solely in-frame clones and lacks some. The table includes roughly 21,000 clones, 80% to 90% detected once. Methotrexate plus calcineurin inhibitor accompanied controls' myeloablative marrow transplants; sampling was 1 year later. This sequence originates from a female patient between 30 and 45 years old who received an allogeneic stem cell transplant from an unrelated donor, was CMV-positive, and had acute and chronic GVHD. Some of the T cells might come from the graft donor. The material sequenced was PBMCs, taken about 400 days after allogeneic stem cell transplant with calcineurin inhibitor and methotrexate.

The CDR3 protein is CASSRTSGGTYNEQFF. The CDR3 DNA sequence: TGTGCCAGCAGCCGCACTAGCGGGGGGACCTACAATGAGCAGTTCTTC. This chain uses TRBV11-2 with TRBJ2-1, with 12 bases aligning to TRBD2. In germline, CDR1 is SGHAT, CDR2 FQNNGV. V trimming: 5 bases; J trimming: 2 bases; junction bases outside the gene matches: 4. The CDR3 has 16 residues. The variable domain in full, completed from reference TRBV11-2 and TRBJ2-1, reads EAGVAQSPRYKIIEKRQSVAFWCNPISGHATLYWYQQILGQGPKLLIQFQNNGVVDDSQLPKDRFSAERLKGVDSTLKIQPAKLEDSAVYLCASSRTSGGTYNEQFFGPGTRLTVL.